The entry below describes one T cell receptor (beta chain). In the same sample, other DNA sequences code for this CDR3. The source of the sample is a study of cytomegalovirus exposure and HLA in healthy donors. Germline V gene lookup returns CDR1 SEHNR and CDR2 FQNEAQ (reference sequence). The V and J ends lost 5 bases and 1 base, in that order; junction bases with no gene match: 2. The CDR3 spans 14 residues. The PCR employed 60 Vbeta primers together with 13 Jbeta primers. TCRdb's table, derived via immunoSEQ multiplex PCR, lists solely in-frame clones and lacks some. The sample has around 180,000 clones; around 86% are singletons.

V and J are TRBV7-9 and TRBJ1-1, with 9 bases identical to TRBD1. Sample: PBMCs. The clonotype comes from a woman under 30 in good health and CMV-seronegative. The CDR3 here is CASSTGQGNTEAFF. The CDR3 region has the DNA TGTGCCAGCAGCACGGGACAGGGGAACACTGAAGCTTTCTTT.